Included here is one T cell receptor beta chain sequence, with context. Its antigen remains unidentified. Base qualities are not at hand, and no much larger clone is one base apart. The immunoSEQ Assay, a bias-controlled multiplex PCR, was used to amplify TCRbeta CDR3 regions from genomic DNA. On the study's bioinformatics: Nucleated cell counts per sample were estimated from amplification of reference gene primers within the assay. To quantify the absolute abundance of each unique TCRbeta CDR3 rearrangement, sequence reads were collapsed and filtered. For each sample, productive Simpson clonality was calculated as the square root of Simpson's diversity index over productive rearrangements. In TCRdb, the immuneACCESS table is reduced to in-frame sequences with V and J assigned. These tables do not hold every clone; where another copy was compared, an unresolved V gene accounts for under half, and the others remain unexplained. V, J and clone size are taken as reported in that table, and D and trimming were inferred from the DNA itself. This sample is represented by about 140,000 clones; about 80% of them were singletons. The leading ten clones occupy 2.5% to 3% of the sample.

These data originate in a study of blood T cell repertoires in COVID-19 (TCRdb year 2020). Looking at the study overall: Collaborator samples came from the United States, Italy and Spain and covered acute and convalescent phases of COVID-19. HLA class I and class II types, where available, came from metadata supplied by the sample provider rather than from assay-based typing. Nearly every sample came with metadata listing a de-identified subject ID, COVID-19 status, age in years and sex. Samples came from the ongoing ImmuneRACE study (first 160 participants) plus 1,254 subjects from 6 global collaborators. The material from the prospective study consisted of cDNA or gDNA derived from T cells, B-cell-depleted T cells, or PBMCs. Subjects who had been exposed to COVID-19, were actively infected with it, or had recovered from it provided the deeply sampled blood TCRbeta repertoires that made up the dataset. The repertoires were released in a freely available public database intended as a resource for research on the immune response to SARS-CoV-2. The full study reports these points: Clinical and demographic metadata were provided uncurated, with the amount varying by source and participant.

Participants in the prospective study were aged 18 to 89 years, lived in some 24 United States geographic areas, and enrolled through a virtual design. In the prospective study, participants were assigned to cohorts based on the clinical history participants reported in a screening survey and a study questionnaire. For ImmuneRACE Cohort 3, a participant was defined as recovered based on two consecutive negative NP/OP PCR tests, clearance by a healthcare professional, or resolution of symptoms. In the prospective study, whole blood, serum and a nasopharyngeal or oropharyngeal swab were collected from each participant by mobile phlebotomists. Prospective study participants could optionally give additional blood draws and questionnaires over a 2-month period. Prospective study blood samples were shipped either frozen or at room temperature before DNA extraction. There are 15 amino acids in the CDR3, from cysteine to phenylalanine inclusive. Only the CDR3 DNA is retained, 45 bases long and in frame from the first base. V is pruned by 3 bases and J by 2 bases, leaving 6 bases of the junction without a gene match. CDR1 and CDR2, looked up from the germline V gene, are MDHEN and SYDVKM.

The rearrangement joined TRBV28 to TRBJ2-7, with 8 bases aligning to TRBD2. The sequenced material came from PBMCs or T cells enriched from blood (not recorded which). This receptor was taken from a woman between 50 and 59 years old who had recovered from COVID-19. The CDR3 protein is CASSFGTSGAYEQYF. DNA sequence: TGTGCCAGCAGTTTCGGTACTAGCGGAGCCTACGAGCAGTACTTC.